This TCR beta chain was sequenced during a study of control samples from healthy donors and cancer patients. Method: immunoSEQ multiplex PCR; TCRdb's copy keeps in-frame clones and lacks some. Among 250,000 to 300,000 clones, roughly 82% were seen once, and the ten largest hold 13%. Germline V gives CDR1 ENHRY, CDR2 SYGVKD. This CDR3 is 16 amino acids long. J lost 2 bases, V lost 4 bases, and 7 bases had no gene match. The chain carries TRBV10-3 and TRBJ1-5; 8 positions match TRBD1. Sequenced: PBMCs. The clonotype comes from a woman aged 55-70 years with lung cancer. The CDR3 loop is CAISGVPGQGNQPQHF. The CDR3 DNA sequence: TGTGCCATCAGTGGGGTCCCGGGACAGGGCAATCAGCCCCAGCATTTT.